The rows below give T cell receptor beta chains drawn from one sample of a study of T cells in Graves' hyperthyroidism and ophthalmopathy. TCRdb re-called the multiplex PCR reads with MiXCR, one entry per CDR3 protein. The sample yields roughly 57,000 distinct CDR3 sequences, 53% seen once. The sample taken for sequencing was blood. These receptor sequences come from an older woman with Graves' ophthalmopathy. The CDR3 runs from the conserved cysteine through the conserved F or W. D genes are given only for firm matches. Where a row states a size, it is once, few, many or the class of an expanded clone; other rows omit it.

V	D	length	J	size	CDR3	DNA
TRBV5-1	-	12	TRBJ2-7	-	CASSGGSYEQYF	TGCGCCAGCAGTGGAGGCTCCTACGAGCAGTACTTC
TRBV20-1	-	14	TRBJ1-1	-	CSAGGLAASTEAFF	TGCAGTGCTGGGGGACTAGCGGCTAGCACTGAAGCTTTCTTT
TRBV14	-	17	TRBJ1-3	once	CASSQGGRALSGNTIYF	TGTGCCAGCAGCCAAGGTGGCAGGGCCCTCTCTGGAAACACCATATATTTT
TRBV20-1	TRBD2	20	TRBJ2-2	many	CSARGVGQFSGRVNTGELFF	TGCAGTGCTAGAGGCGTCGGGCAGTTTAGCGGGAGAGTGAACACCGGGGAGCTGTTTTTT
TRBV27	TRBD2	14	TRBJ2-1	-	CASSLRGAYNEQFF	TGTGCCAGCAGTTTACGGGGGGCCTACAATGAGCAGTTCTTC
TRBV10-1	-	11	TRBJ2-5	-	CATASLETQYF	TGCGCCACGGCCAGCTTGGAGACCCAGTACTTC
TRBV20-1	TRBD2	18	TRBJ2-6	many	CSAKGPGLAGTGANVLTF	TGCAGTGCTAAGGGACCGGGACTAGCGGGAACTGGGGCCAACGTCCTGACTTTC
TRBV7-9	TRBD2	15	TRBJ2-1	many	CASSLELAGGYEQFF	TGTGCCAGCAGCTTAGAACTAGCGGGAGGTTATGAGCAGTTCTTC
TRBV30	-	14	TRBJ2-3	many	CAWSVGGYTDTQYF	TGTGCCTGGAGTGTGGGCGGCTACACAGATACGCAGTATTTT
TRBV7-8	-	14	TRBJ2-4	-	CASSFFGGENIRYF	TGTGCCAGCAGCTTTTTCGGCGGGGAAAACATTCGGTACTTC
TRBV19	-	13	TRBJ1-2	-	CASSTSGFYGYTF	TGTGCCAGTAGTACGTCAGGGTTCTATGGCTACACCTTC
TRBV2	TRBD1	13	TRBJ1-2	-	CASTEGTGLGYTF	TGTGCCAGCACCGAAGGGACAGGGTTAGGCTACACCTTC
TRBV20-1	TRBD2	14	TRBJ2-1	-	CSATWTSGRGEQFF	TGCAGTGCTACCTGGACTAGCGGGCGGGGTGAGCAGTTCTTC
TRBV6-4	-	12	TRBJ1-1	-	CASSETSTEAFF	TGTGCCAGCAGCGAGACCAGCACTGAAGCTTTCTTT
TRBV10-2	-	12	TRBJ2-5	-	CASSESLATQYF	TGCGCCAGCAGTGAGTCTTTGGCCACCCAGTACTTC
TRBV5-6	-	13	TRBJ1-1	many	CASSLRDPTRAFF	TGTGCCAGCAGCTTGAGAGACCCCACCCGAGCTTTCTTT
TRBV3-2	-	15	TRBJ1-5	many	CASSLDRASNQPQHF	TGTGCCAGCAGCCTGGACAGGGCCAGCAATCAGCCCCAGCATTTT
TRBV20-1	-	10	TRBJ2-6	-	CSAPPDSEAF	TGCAGTGCTCCGCCGGACAGTGAAGCTTTC
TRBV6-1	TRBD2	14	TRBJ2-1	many	CASSDSGGYNEQFF	TGTGCCAGCAGTGACTCGGGAGGATACAATGAGCAGTTCTTC
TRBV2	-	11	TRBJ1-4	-	CASTTGEKLFF	TGTGCCAGCACCACGGGTGAAAAACTGTTTTTT
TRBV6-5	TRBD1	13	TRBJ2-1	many	CATGQGAYNEQFF	TGTGCCACCGGACAGGGTGCCTACAATGAGCAGTTCTTC
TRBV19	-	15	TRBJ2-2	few	CASAEWAPQLGELFF	TGTGCCAGTGCAGAGTGGGCACCCCAGCTCGGGGAGCTGTTTTTT
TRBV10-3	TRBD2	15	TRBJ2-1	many	CATGLAGGPGTEQFF	TGTGCCACTGGACTAGCGGGGGGGCCTGGTACTGAGCAGTTCTTC
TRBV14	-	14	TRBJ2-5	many	CASSRPGGQETQYF	TGTGCCAGCAGCCGTCCAGGGGGGCAAGAGACCCAGTACTTC
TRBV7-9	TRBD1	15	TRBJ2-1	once	CASSLGTGAQGEQFF	TGTGCCAGCAGCTTAGGGACAGGGGCACAGGGTGAGCAGTTCTTC
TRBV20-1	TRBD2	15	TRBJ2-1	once	CSAKALAGASDEQFF	TGCAGTGCTAAGGCCCTAGCGGGAGCATCCGATGAGCAGTTCTTC
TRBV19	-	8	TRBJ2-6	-	CASSSVGF	TGTGCCAGTAGTAGCGTGGGTTTC
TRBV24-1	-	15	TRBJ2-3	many	CATSDSRAGRDTQYF	TGTGCCACCAGTGACTCCCGGGCGGGGCGAGATACGCAGTATTTT
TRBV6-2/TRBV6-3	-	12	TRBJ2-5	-	CASSWTVETQYF	TGTGCCAGCAGTTGGACAGTAGAGACCCAGTACTTC
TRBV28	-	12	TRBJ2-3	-	CASSLTADTQYF	TGTGCCAGCAGTTTGACCGCAGATACGCAGTATTTT
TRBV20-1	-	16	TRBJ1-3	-	CSARDRGRSSGNTIYF	TGCAGTGCTAGAGATAGAGGCCGGAGCTCTGGAAACACCATATATTTT
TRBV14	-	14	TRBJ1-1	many	CASSQDRRGTEAFF	TGTGCCAGCAGCCAAGACAGACGGGGCACTGAAGCTTTCTTT
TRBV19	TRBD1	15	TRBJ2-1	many	CASTRTGSSYNEQFF	TGTGCCAGTACCCGGACAGGGAGCTCCTACAATGAGCAGTTCTTC
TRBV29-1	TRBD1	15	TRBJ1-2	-	CSVEGRGQGLTGYTF	TGCAGCGTTGAAGGTAGGGGACAGGGATTAACCGGCTACACCTTC
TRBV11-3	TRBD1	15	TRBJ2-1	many	CASSPGGSSYNEQFF	TGTGCCAGCAGCCCAGGGGGAAGCTCCTACAATGAGCAGTTCTTC
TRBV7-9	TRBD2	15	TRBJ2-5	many	CASSGTTSAKETQYF	TGTGCCAGCAGCGGCACCACTAGCGCCAAAGAGACCCAGTACTTC
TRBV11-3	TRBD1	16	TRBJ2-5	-	CASSLGGQGEGETQYF	TGTGCCAGCAGCTTAGGCGGACAGGGGGAAGGGGAGACCCAGTACTTC
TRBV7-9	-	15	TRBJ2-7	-	CASSPDNSYLGEQYF	TGTGCCAGCAGCCCGGACAACTCCTACCTGGGAGAGCAGTACTTC
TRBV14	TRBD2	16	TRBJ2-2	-	CASSQDSGGRTGELFF	TGTGCCAGCAGCCAAGATAGCGGGGGCCGCACCGGGGAGCTGTTTTTT
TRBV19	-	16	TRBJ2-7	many	CASSMAGASGTYEQYF	TGTGCCAGTAGTATGGCAGGGGCTAGCGGCACCTACGAGCAGTACTTC
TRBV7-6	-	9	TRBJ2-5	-	CATHETQYF	TGTGCCACCCATGAGACCCAGTACTTC
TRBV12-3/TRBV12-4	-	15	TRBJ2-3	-	CASSTALRTTDTQYF	TGTGCCAGCAGTACCGCCTTGAGAACCACAGATACGCAGTATTTT
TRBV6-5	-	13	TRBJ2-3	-	CANSLRPTDTQYF	TGTGCCAACAGCCTCCGACCCACAGATACGCAGTATTTT